These 28 T cell receptor beta chains were sequenced from one sample in a study of identical twins. TCRdb itself ran the 5' RACE reads through MiXCR, one entry per CDR3 protein. The repertoire has roughly 690,000 distinct CDR3 sequences, around 6% of them found once; the top ten carry 1.5% to 2%. Sequences were obtained from naive T cells sorted from blood. The source is a man aged 18 to 29 in good health.

This clonotype was seen a handful of times. Here the CDR3 DNA reads TGTGCCAGCAGTTACTCTAATCCGGGACTAGCGTTTTGTGAGCAGTTCTTC. As protein: CASSYSNPGLAFCEQFF. J is TRBJ2-1 and V is TRBV6-5; TRBD2 agrees at 10 bases. CDR1 is MNHEY and CDR2 is SVGAGI in the germline V gene. This CDR3 has 17 amino acids. V was pared by 0 bases and J by 9 bases, with 11 bases of the junction left unmatched.

The V gene is TRBV5-1, the J gene TRBJ1-1; no definite D call. The CDR3 spans 12 residues. V shed 4 bases and J shed 7 bases, with 11 bases lying between them. The V gene's germline CDR1 is SGHRS and CDR2 YFSETQ. CDR3 nucleotide sequence: TGCGCCAGCAGCCCTGGTGGGCTTGAAGCTTTCTTT. Translating gives CASSPGGLEAFF.

This clonotype appeared many times. The chain couples TRBV5-1 to TRBJ2-3, with 9 bases aligning to TRBD1. Germline V lookup: CDR1 SGHRS, CDR2 YFSETQ. There are 17 residues in the CDR3. Unmatched junction bases numbered 12, after V lost 5 bases and J lost 2 bases. The CDR3 coding sequence is TGCGCCAGCAGGCTTCTCCGGGACAGGGCCCTCACAGATACGCAGTATTTT. Its translation is CASRLLRDRALTDTQYF.

This clonotype was seen ten or more times. This chain links TRBV5-5 with TRBJ1-1; D is unresolved. Per germline, CDR1 SGHKS and CDR2 YYEKEE (reference sequence). The V gene lost 5 bases and the J gene lost 4 bases, with 9 bases spanning the gap. The CDR3 has 12 amino acids. CDR3 DNA sequence: TGTGCCAGCAGGACTCCTGGCACTGAAGCTTTCTTT. Amino acids: CASRTPGTEAFF.

This clonotype was counted ten times or more. The genes are TRBV5-4 and TRBJ1-3; no definite D call. Germline loops: CDR1 SGHNT, CDR2 YYREEE (reference sequence). Trimming stripped 0 bases from V and 2 bases from J, with 12 bases between. There are 16 residues in the CDR3. In DNA form, the CDR3 reads TGTGCCAGCAGCTTGGCCGGGCAGAGAGCTGGAAACACCATATATTTT. Amino acid sequence: CASSLAGQRAGNTIYF.

This sequence joins TRBV7-2 and TRBJ1-1, with 7 bases identical to TRBD1. V gave up 6 bases and J gave up 2 bases; unmatched junction bases: 9. CDR1 is SGHTA, CDR2 FQGNSA, per germline. CDR3 length: 15 residues. The CDR3 nucleotides are TGTGCCAGCAGTCCGGGATGGGACAGAAACACTGAAGCTTTCTTT. Translation: CASSPGWDRNTEAFF. The full variable domain, in which reference TRBV7-2 and TRBJ1-1 provide the parts outside the CDR3, is GAGVSQSPSNKVTEKGKDVELRCDPISGHTALYWYRQSLGQGLEFLIYFQGNSAPDKSGLPSDRFSAERTGGSVSTLTIQRTQQEDSAVYLCASSPGWDRNTEAFFGQGTRLTVV.

The genes are TRBV7-9 and TRBJ2-1, with D maybe TRBD1 (7 bases). The V end was cut by 1 base, the J end by 7 bases, with 20 bases between. This CDR3 is built from 17 residues. CDR1 and CDR2 (germline): SEHNR, FQNEAQ (reference sequence). CDR3 coding DNA: TGTGCCAGCAGCTTAGGATTAGGGACTCAGGGGGTTAATGAGCAGTTCTTC. It encodes CASSLGLGTQGVNEQFF.

This clonotype was found a few times. J is TRBJ2-3 and V is TRBV5-1, with D perhaps being TRBD1 or TRBD2 (5 bases each). Trimming took off 0 bases at V and 4 bases at J, with 12 bases between the two ends. CDR1 and CDR2 (germline): SGHRS, YFSETQ. This CDR3 is 15 amino acids long. The CDR3 sequence: CASSLAAGSSDTQYF. As DNA, the CDR3 is TGCGCCAGCAGCTTGGCGGCAGGGAGTTCAGATACGCAGTATTTT.

This clonotype was recorded many times. The J gene is TRBJ2-1, the V gene TRBV29-1; 9 positions match TRBD2. Losses at the gene ends were 0 bases for V and 6 bases for J; bases not matched to a gene: 6. The CDR3 runs 15 residues. Germline CDR1 SQVTM, CDR2 ANQGSEA. CDR3 nucleotides: TGCAGCGTTGAAGAATCTCCGGGACTAGCCAATGAGCAGTTCTTC. Amino acid sequence: CSVEESPGLANEQFF.

V gene TRBV12-3 or TRBV12-4 combines with J gene TRBJ1-5; D is possibly TRBD1 (5 bases). The CDR3 length is 15 residues. The V end was cut by 5 bases, the J end by 3 bases, with 14 bases between. The CDR3 bases are TGTGCCAGCAGTCCTCAGACAGCCCACAATCAGCCCCAGCATTTT. It encodes CASSPQTAHNQPQHF.

Many counts were recorded for this clonotype. The genes are TRBV12-3 or TRBV12-4 and TRBJ2-1; unclear D gene. The CDR3 runs to 13 residues. The germline V and J ends were trimmed by 3 bases and 2 bases, with 5 bases remaining between them. The CDR3 coding sequence is TGTGCCAGCAGTTTCAGGACCTACAATGAGCAGTTCTTC. Amino acids: CASSFRTYNEQFF.

This chain connects TRBV4-2 to TRBJ2-2; 11 nucleotides agree with TRBD2. The V and J ends lost 5 bases and 1 base, in that order; junction bases with no gene match: 3. CDR1 LGHNA and CDR2 YNFKEQ come from the germline V gene. The length of the CDR3 is 16 residues. The chain's CDR3 is CASSFLAGGNTGELFF. The CDR3 DNA reads as TGTGCCAGCAGCTTTCTAGCGGGGGGGAACACCGGGGAGCTGTTTTTT.

At least ten counts were recorded for this clonotype. The chain uses TRBV7-8 and TRBJ1-4; D perhaps matches TRBD1 (6 bases). V lost 0 bases and J lost 7, with 15 bases in between. The V gene's germline CDR1 is SGHVS and CDR2 FQNEAQ. The CDR3 is made up of 16 amino acids. As DNA, the CDR3 is TGTGCCAGCAGCTTAGCCCTCCGCGGACAGAGTGAAAAACTGTTTTTT. Translating it yields CASSLALRGQSEKLFF.

This clonotype was detected only a few times. The J gene is TRBJ1-1, the V gene TRBV7-9; 7 bases align to TRBD1. Trimming cost V 5 bases and J 6 bases; bases outside gene matches: 9. The germline V gene encodes CDR1 SEHNR and CDR2 FQNEAQ (reference sequence). This CDR3 has 14 residues. The CDR3 sequence: CASSQMTGWAEAFF. CDR3 in DNA: TGTGCCAGCAGCCAAATGACAGGGTGGGCTGAAGCTTTCTTT. Using reference TRBV7-9 and TRBJ1-1 for the parts outside the CDR3, the full variable domain is DTGVSQNPRHKITKRGQNVTFRCDPISEHNRLYWYRQTLGQGPEFLTYFQNEAQLEKSRLLSDRFSAERPKGSFSTLEIQRTEQGDSAMYLCASSQMTGWAEAFFGQGTRLTVV.

In its sample, this clonotype was seen once. A much larger clonotype is one base distant, so this may be a read error. The V and J genes are TRBV9 and TRBJ2-3; tentatively, D is TRBD2 (5 bases). Germline-derived CDR1 and CDR2 are SGDLS and YYNGEE. Trimming took off 7 bases at V and 4 bases at J, with 25 bases between the two ends. CDR3 length: 17 residues. This CDR3 is CASSEGQSAHSADTQYF. The CDR3 DNA reads TGTGCCAGCTCCGAAGGGCAGAGCGCTCATAGCGCAGATACGCAGTATTTT.

In its sample, this clonotype was seen many times. The chain employs TRBV5-1 and TRBJ2-7; 10 nucleotides agree with TRBD2. The germline V gene encodes CDR1 SGHRS and CDR2 YFSETQ. The CDR3 sequence is 19 residues long. V lost 4 bases, J lost 0 bases, and 16 bases stayed unmatched. The CDR3 is CASSLFPGESGRASYEQYV. DNA of the CDR3: TGCGCCAGCAGCCTTTTCCCGGGCGAGAGCGGGAGGGCCTCCTACGAGCAGTACGTC.

This clonotype has ten or more counts. This rearrangement joins TRBV6-5 to TRBJ2-1, with 9 bases matching TRBD1. The CDR3 contains 17 residues. V trimming: 2 bases; J trimming: 7 bases; junction bases outside the gene matches: 12. Germline CDR1 is MNHEY and CDR2 is SVGAGI. CDR3 loop: CASSYGPGQGGSNEQFF. Written as DNA, the CDR3 is TGTGCCAGCAGTTACGGCCCGGGACAGGGTGGGAGTAATGAGCAGTTCTTC.

This clonotype came up many times. The chain combines TRBV20-1 with TRBJ2-3; D gene ambiguous. Trimming removed 3 bases from V and 0 bases from J, with 7 bases in between. The CDR3 extends over 13 amino acids. CDR1 is DFQATT and CDR2 is SNEGSKA in the germline V gene (reference sequence). CDR3 in amino acids: CSASRVSTDTQYF. The CDR3 coding sequence is TGCAGTGCTAGTAGGGTTAGCACAGATACGCAGTATTTT.

This clonotype showed up just once. A much larger clone sits a single nucleotide away, making a read error possible. Without the conserved terminal phenylalanine or tryptophan, this CDR3 likely stems from a read error. V usage is TRBV29-1 and J usage is TRBJ2-3; 9 nucleotides line up with TRBD1. The ends lost 1 base at V and 1 base at J; junction bases unmatched: 3. The germline V gene encodes CDR1 SQVTM and CDR2 ANQGSEA. This CDR3 has 15 amino acids. The chain's CDR3 is CSVEGRDRGTDTQYS. The CDR3 DNA is TGCAGCGTTGAAGGCCGGGACAGGGGCACAGATACGCAGTATTCT.

The V call is TRBV20-1, the J call TRBJ1-1, with 9 bases aligning to TRBD1. This CDR3 has 14 amino acids. Germline V lookup: CDR1 DFQATT, CDR2 SNEGSKA (reference sequence). Germline trimming cut 6 bases from V and 4 bases from J; bases unmatched to any gene: 9. The CDR3 protein is CSADPQGASTEAFF. The CDR3, as DNA: TGCAGTGCAGACCCACAGGGGGCGAGCACTGAAGCTTTCTTT.

This clonotype has ten or more counts. The chain has TRBV5-1 and TRBJ1-1; possibly TRBD1 for D (6 bases). Germline CDR1 SGHRS, CDR2 YFSETQ. The CDR3 extends over 13 amino acids. V lost 1 base to trimming and J lost 4 bases, with 8 bases between them. CDR3 amino acids: CASSLQGFTEAFF. The CDR3, as DNA: TGCGCCAGCAGCTTGCAGGGGTTCACTGAAGCTTTCTTT.

This clonotype was counted at least ten times. This chain connects TRBV5-1 to TRBJ2-4; 7 nucleotides agree with TRBD1. The length of the CDR3 is 15 residues. Germline V gene lookup returns CDR1 SGHRS and CDR2 YFSETQ. V dropped 4 bases and J dropped 2; count of bases not matched to a gene: 6. The CDR3 DNA reads TGCGCCAGCAGCATAGGGACAGCACCCAAAAACATTCAGTACTTC. Translating gives CASSIGTAPKNIQYF.

Worth noting for this clonotype: As the CDR3 is not closed by the conserved phenylalanine or tryptophan, this likely results from a read error. The V call is TRBV28, the J call TRBJ2-3, with 7 bases matching TRBD2. J was trimmed by 4 bases and V by 2 bases; bases with no gene match: 0. CDR1 is MDHEN and CDR2 is SYDVKM in the germline V gene. This CDR3 comprises 13 residues. The CDR3 region is CASSLGGADTQYV. CDR3 nucleotides: TGTGCCAGCAGTTTAGGGGGGGCAGATACGCAGTATGTT.

This clonotype was seen repeatedly, ten times or more. This chain links TRBV12-3 or TRBV12-4 with TRBJ1-1; D not certain. The CDR3 sequence is 11 residues long. With 6 bases removed from V and 9 bases from J, the gap between germline ends came to 11 bases. This CDR3 is CASSREQQAFF. The CDR3 coding sequence is TGTGCCAGCAGCCGGGAACAGCAAGCTTTCTTT.

The CDR3 nucleotides are TGTGCCAGCAGCACCCCCCGCCTTGAGCAGTTCTTC. This gives the protein CASSTPRLEQFF. V usage is TRBV6-5 and J usage is TRBJ2-1; unclear D gene. This CDR3 is built from 12 residues. Germline V gives CDR1 MNHEY, CDR2 SVGAGI. Trimming shortened V by 6 bases and J by 9 bases, and 12 bases separated the two germline ends.

The DNA of the CDR3 is TGCAGTGCTAGAGAGGTCGGCGGGTACGAGCAGTACGTC. Amino acid sequence: CSAREVGGYEQYV. The chain carries TRBV20-1 and TRBJ2-7; D perhaps matches TRBD2 (5 bases). Looked up from germline, CDR1 is DFQATT and CDR2 is SNEGSKA (reference sequence). V dropped 0 bases and J dropped 4 bases, with 10 bases sitting between them. The length of the CDR3 is 13 residues.

Only a few counts were recorded for this clonotype. CDR3 in amino acids: CASSQGEYNEQFF. DNA of the CDR3: TGTGCCAGCAGCCAAGGGGAATACAATGAGCAGTTCTTC. The chain carries TRBV4-2 and TRBJ2-1; D call uncertain. In germline, CDR1 is LGHNA, CDR2 YNFKEQ. V shed 1 base and J shed 4 bases, with 5 bases lying between them. CDR3 size: 13 residues.

This clonotype was detected a few times. The J gene is TRBJ2-5, the V gene TRBV3-1; D possibly uses TRBD1 or TRBD2 (5 bases each). CDR1 LGHDT and CDR2 YNNKEL come from the germline V gene (reference sequence). V was trimmed by 1 base and J by 4 bases, leaving 19 bases between them. The CDR3 runs 17 residues. CDR3 amino acids: CASSQVGTTRRRETQYF. The CDR3 coding sequence is TGTGCCAGCAGCCAAGTTGGGACGACCAGACGTCGAGAGACCCAGTACTTC.